The 10 T cell receptor beta chains below come from one sample, sequenced in a study of regulatory T cells in long-lasting Graves disease. The time point here: newly diagnosed GD, antithyroid drugs for less than 3 months. PBMC-extracted RNA yielded the TCR library. Combining iRepertoire HTBI primers with Arm-PCR of CDR3 regions, the authors built TCR beta libraries. Via MiXCR, TCRdb re-called the multiplex PCR reads, giving one row per CDR3 protein. Among 200,000 to 250,000 distinct CDR3 sequences listed, 18% were seen once. The sequencing here drew on peripheral blood mononuclear cells (PBMCs), taken at new diagnosis, from a patient treated with antithyroid drugs. Receptors were obtained from a female donor with Graves disease.

The rearrangement joins TRBV6-2 or TRBV6-3 to TRBJ2-2; 8 bases align to TRBD1. There are 17 residues in the CDR3. V shed 5 bases and J 1 base; nucleotides not matched to a gene: 9. Germline CDR1 and CDR2: MNHEY and SVGEGT. CDR3 DNA sequence: TGTGCCAGCAGTGAAGGAGCAGGGACAGGGAACACCGGGGAGCTGTTTTTT. This translates into CASSEGAGTGNTGELFF.

This clonotype was recorded many times. The CDR3 DNA follows: TGTGCCACCAGCAGATGGGGGGAGACCCAGTACTTC. The encoded protein is CATSRWGETQYF. V is TRBV15 and J is TRBJ2-3; D may be TRBD1 or TRBD2 (5 bases each). The DNA matches TRBJ2-5 better at its end, which makes the J call doubtful. Germline lookup yields CDR1 LNHNV and CDR2 YYDKDF (reference sequence). This CDR3 has 12 amino acids.

This clonotype was picked up many times. CDR3 residues: CATSPQGSSYNEQFF. The CDR3 region has the DNA TGTGCCACCTCCCCTCAGGGCAGCTCCTACAATGAGCAGTTCTTC. V gene TRBV27 combines with J gene TRBJ2-1; D is possibly TRBD1 (5 bases). The V end was cut by 10 bases, the J end by 0 bases, with 16 bases between. There are 15 residues in the CDR3. CDR1 MNHEY and CDR2 SMNVEV come from the germline V gene (reference sequence).

In the case of this clonotype: It may be a read error: a sequence one base away is much more abundant. The rearrangement uses TRBV12-3 or TRBV12-4 and TRBJ2-7; 7 bases are shared with TRBD2. This CDR3 has 14 amino acids. CDR3 residues: CASSLTSVTYGQYF. As DNA, the CDR3 is TGTGCCAGCAGCCTTACTAGCGTTACCTACGGGCAGTACTTC.

The chain uses TRBV24-1 and TRBJ1-2; D unclear. CDR1 is KGHDR and CDR2 is SFDVKD in the germline V gene. V dropped 2 bases and J dropped 3 bases, with 6 bases sitting between them. The CDR3 extends over 13 amino acids. This chain's CDR3 is CATSDYRDYGYTF. The CDR3 DNA follows: TGTGCCACCAGTGATTACCGAGACTATGGCTACACCTTC.

This clonotype was observed many times. The V and J genes are TRBV20-1 and TRBJ2-3, with D unclear. Germline V CDR1 and CDR2: DFQATT, SNEGSKA (reference sequence). Deletions cut 1 base from V and 4 bases from J, with 12 bases between. This CDR3 has 14 amino acids. In nucleotides, the CDR3 is TGCAGTGCTAGAGTGTTACTCGGACCAGATACGCAGTATTTT. As protein: CSARVLLGPDTQYF.

This clonotype occurred many times. V gene TRBV11-2 combines with J gene TRBJ1-2, with 8 positions matching TRBD1. Germline V gives CDR1 SGHAT, CDR2 FQNNGV. CDR3 length: 13 residues. Trimming at V came to 5 bases and at J to 4 bases, leaving 3 bases not matched to a gene. The CDR3 sequence is CASSADRGYGYTF. As DNA, the CDR3 is TGTGCCAGCAGCGCCGACAGGGGCTATGGCTACACCTTC.

This clonotype showed up many times. The rearrangement links TRBV12-3 or TRBV12-4 to TRBJ2-3, with a possible D match to TRBD2 (6 bases). The CDR3 extends over 12 amino acids. Trimming pared 4 bases from V and 6 bases from J, leaving 8 bases between. CDR3 sequence (DNA): TGTGCCAGCAGTTCGGGGAGGGATACGCAGTATTTT. It encodes CASSSGRDTQYF.

This clonotype came up many times. The chain couples TRBV2 to TRBJ2-3, with 8 bases that match TRBD2. V was clipped by 2 bases and J by 0 bases; unmatched bases: 1. The V gene's germline CDR1 is SNHLY and CDR2 FYNNEI. The CDR3 runs 15 residues. CDR3: CASSESGSSTDTQYF. In nucleotides, the CDR3 is TGTGCCAGCAGTGAAAGCGGGAGTAGCACAGATACGCAGTATTTT.

This clonotype was seen repeatedly, ten times or more. V and J are TRBV24-1 and TRBJ1-5, with D perhaps matching TRBD1 (6 bases). The CDR3 has 14 residues. The germline V gene encodes CDR1 KGHDR and CDR2 SFDVKD. Trimming left V 3 bases short and J 3 bases short, with 8 bases between. The CDR3 DNA reads as TGTGCCACCAGTGATCACAGGGACAATCAGCCCCAGCATTTT. This translates into CATSDHRDNQPQHF.